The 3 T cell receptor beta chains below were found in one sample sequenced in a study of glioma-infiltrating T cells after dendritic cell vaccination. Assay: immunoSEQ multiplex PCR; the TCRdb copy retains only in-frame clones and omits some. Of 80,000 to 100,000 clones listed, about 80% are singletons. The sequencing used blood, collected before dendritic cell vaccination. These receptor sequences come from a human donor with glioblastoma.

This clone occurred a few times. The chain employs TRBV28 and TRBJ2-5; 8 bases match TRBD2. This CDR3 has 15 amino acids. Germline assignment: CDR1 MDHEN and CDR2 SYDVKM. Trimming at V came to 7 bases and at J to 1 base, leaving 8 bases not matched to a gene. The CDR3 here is CASITTSGLQETQYF. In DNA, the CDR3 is TGTGCCAGCATCACCACTAGCGGACTCCAAGAGACCCAGTACTTC.

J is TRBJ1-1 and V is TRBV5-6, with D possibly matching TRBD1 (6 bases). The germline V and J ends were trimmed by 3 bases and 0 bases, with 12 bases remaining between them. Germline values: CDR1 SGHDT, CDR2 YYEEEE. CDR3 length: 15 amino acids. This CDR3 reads CASSSQGRMNTEAFF. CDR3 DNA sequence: TGTGCCAGCAGCTCTCAGGGGCGAATGAACACTGAAGCTTTCTTT.

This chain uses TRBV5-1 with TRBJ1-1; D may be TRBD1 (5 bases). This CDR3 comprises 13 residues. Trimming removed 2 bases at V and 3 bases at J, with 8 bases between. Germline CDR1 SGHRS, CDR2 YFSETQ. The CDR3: CASSLQEDTEAFF. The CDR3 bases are TGCGCCAGCAGCTTACAGGAAGACACTGAAGCTTTCTTT.